Below are 3 T cell receptor beta chains sequenced from a single sample in a study of blood T cell repertoires in COVID-19. Produced via immunoSEQ multiplex PCR; TCRdb's table is partial and in-frame only. Among about 310,000 clones listed, 85% to 90% were seen once. Material for sequencing was peripheral blood. Receptors originate from a man aged 70-80 years with acute or convalescent COVID-19.

The chain links TRBV9 to TRBJ1-2; 8 bases line up with TRBD1. CDR1 is SGDLS and CDR2 is YYNGEE in the germline V gene. This CDR3 contains 16 residues. The V and J ends lost 0 bases and 2 bases, in that order; junction bases with no gene match: 6. The CDR3 is CASSVARTGTNYGYTF. Written as DNA, the CDR3 is TGTGCCAGCAGCGTAGCAAGGACAGGGACCAACTATGGCTACACCTTC.

The chain carries TRBV12-2 and TRBJ2-5; the table assigns TRBD1, which was not confirmed against the DNA. TRBV12-2 has pseudogene status. CDR3 length: 16 amino acids. This CDR3 is CASRRRGRGRGETQYF. The CDR3 region has the DNA TGTGCAAGTCGTCGTAGGGGAAGGGGGCGCGGGGAGACCCAGTACTTC.

The chain joins TRBV5-6 to TRBJ2-7; unclear D gene. This CDR3 has 14 residues. V was clipped by 3 bases and J by 2 bases, with 12 bases between them. CDR1 is SGHDT and CDR2 is YYEEEE in the germline V gene. The CDR3 sequence: CASSSRLTPYEQYF. In DNA form, the CDR3 reads TGTGCCAGCAGCTCCCGCCTCACACCCTACGAGCAGTACTTC.